This TCR beta chain appears in the sequencing data of a study of shared clonotypes between healthy human individuals. General study results and limits: Large depth notwithstanding, sorted-subset sequencing proved incomplete by rarefaction. Naive subsets usually exceeded memory subsets in estimated richness. Among a handful of donors, approximately 5.4% of naive CD4 clonotypes were found in common.

This clone was detected once. Its antigen is unknown. Trimming removed 1 base from V and 10 bases from J; junction bases left unmatched: 9. Germline CDR1 reads SGHAT; CDR2 reads FQNNGV. This CDR3 comprises 16 residues. Positively selected for CCR7, the CD45RO-negative cells used as naive CD8 cells excluded terminally differentiated effector memory CD45RA+ cells. Libraries were prepared by immunoSEQ multiplex PCR; TCRdb keeps only in-frame clonotypes and omits some of them. The repertoire holds 500,000 to 700,000 clones, with 90% to 95% as singletons. Sequenced sample: naive CD8+ T cells sorted from blood. This TCR came from a woman aged 25-40 years in good health. The rearrangement joins TRBV11-2 to TRBJ2-1; 11 positions match TRBD2. The CDR3, as DNA: TGTGCCAGCAGCTTAGGCGGGGGGCTAGCGGGAGGCGAGCAGTTCTTC. It is translated as CASSLGGGLAGGEQFF.